This note documents a single T cell receptor beta chain sequence. The V and J ends lost 3 bases and 5 bases respectively, with 22 bases between them. There are 17 residues in the CDR3. The germline CDR1 and CDR2 sequences are LNHDA and SQIVND (reference sequence). The data belong to a study of shared clonotypes between healthy human individuals. Each subset's genomic DNA was shared equally among a number of immunoSEQ plates. Generated by immunoSEQ multiplex PCR, the TCRdb table keeps only in-frame clones and is missing some. The table shows 2 million to 2.5 million clones, with more than 90% occurring only once.

Material for sequencing was naive CD4+ T cells sorted from blood. Noted subset: CD45RA+ positively selected. The clonotype was recovered from a man aged 18 to 29 in good health. The chain links TRBV19 to TRBJ1-2; possibly TRBD1 for D (5 bases). The CDR3 DNA reads as TGTGCCAGTAGTATCCCGGGCAGATCGAGCAAGGGGTATGGCTACACCTTC. Residues: CASSIPGRSSKGYGYTF. Variable domain in full (rest from reference TRBV19 and TRBJ1-2): DGGITQSPKYLFRKEGQNVTLSCEQNLNHDAMYWYRQDPGQGLRLIYYSQIVNDFQKGDIAEGYSVSREKKESFPLTVTSAQKNPTAFYLCASSIPGRSSKGYGYTFGSGTRLTVV.